Included here is one TCR beta chain sequence, with context. This entry comes from a study of blood T cells in healthy people across ages. A J-beta primer mix and a sample-barcoded 5' primer were used in a second PCR of roughly 6 to 11 cycles. MiXCR, applied by TCRdb to the 5' RACE reads, yields one record per CDR3 protein. The sample yields about 1.4 million distinct CDR3 sequences, approximately 59% seen once. Germline assignment: CDR1 MNHEY and CDR2 SMNVEV (reference sequence). The CDR3 covers 15 residues. The germline V and J ends were trimmed by 2 bases and 11 bases, with 21 bases remaining between them.

Material for sequencing was blood. This receptor was obtained from a man aged 18 to 29 in good health. The V call is TRBV27, the J call TRBJ2-5, with D maybe TRBD2 (6 bases). Here the CDR3 reads CASSLPLTQCREQYF. CDR3 DNA sequence: TGTGCCAGCAGTTTACCCCTAACTCAGTGCCGGGAGCAGTACTTC.